The present TCR beta chain was sequenced within a study of blood T cells in healthy people across ages. Primers used in a second PCR of about 7 to 11 cycles were a sample-barcoded 5' primer and a J-beta primer mix. Each TCR beta cDNA got a 12-nucleotide random molecular identifier. TCRdb used MiXCR to reprocess the 5' RACE reads, holding one entry per CDR3 protein. The sample has fewer than 2,000,000 distinct CDR3 sequences; roughly 32% are singletons. Germline CDR1 reads KGHSH; CDR2 reads LQKENI. The CDR3 consists of 17 residues. Trimming left V 6 bases short and J 6 bases short, with 24 bases between.

Sequenced input: blood. This receptor was taken from a woman under 40 in good health. V gene TRBV18 combines with J gene TRBJ2-1; D is possibly TRBD1 or TRBD2 (5 bases each). This CDR3 reads CASSRRVHDPGRNEQFF. CDR3 DNA: TGTGCCAGCTCTCGCCGGGTCCACGACCCGGGGCGCAATGAGCAGTTCTTC. The full variable domain, rest sourced from reference TRBV18 and TRBJ2-1, is NAGVMQNPRHLVRRRGQEARLRCSPMKGHSHVYWYRQLPEEGLKFMVYLQKENIIDESGMPKERFSAEFPKEGPSILRIQQVVRGDSAAYFCASSRRVHDPGRNEQFFGPGTRLTVL.